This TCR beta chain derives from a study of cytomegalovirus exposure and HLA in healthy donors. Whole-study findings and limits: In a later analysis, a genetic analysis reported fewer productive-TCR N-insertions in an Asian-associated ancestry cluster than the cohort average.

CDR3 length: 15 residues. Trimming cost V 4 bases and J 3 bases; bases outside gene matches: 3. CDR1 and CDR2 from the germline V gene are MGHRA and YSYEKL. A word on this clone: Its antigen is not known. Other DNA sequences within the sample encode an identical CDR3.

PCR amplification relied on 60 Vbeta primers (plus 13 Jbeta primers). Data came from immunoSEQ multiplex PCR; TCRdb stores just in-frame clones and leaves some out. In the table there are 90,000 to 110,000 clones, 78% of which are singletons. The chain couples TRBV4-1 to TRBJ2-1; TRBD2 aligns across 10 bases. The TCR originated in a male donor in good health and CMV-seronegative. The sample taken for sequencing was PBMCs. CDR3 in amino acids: CASSPVAGGYNEQFF. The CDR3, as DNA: TGCGCCAGCAGCCCCGTAGCGGGAGGCTACAATGAGCAGTTCTTC.